Described below is a single T cell receptor beta chain sequence and its context. Its cognate antigen is unknown. Using immunoSEQ multiplex PCR, the repertoire was profiled, and TCRdb retains in-frame clones only, with some absent. The data show roughly 300,000 clones, approximately 90% seen once. This CDR3 is 14 amino acids long. Germline V gene lookup returns CDR1 MDHEN and CDR2 SYDVKM. V lost 8 bases to trimming and J lost 5 bases, with 16 bases between them. These data are taken from a study of Ad26.COV2.S vaccination and SARS-CoV-2 variants. For the study at large: Within the COV1001 Ad26.COV2.S trial arm, the donor was enrolled. Once or twice, 56 days apart, Ad26.COV2.S was delivered intramuscularly. Overall study findings and caveats: Reportedly, spike-specific CD8+ and CD4+ T cell responses achieved substantial breadth once vaccination had taken place. Breadth and depth estimates from TCRs may understate total T cell responses.

Stated treatment: some 19 received Ad26.COV2.S at low or high dose, single or two shots; several received placebo; per-sample allocation not given. Collection of samples fell on day 63 after the first vaccine or placebo injection. Material: peripheral blood, obtained in a trial of Ad26.COV2.S vaccine versus placebo. The rearrangement links TRBV28 to TRBJ2-1; D is perhaps TRBD1 (6 bases). This receptor was obtained from a person between 18 and 59 years old who received the Ad26.COV2.S COVID-19 vaccine or a placebo. CDR3 in amino acids: CASGPGAAHNEQFF. The CDR3 DNA sequence: TGTGCCAGCGGGCCAGGGGCGGCCCACAATGAGCAGTTCTTC.